These 5 T cell receptor beta chains were all obtained from the same sample, sequenced in a study of naive and memory T cell subsets. The library had UMIs added by 3' ligation of an oligonucleotide to TCR cDNA. Amplification of ligated cDNA took four PCR rounds with SP2 and nested alpha and beta constant primers. TCRdb ran MiXCR on the 5' RACE reads and lists one entry per CDR3 protein. Seen here are tens of thousands of distinct CDR3 sequences, under 10% observed once, and the top ten hold approximately 9.7%. The receptors originated from a female donor in good health.

In this sample, this clonotype turned up many times. As DNA, the CDR3 is TGTGCCAGCAGTTACTCGACCAGCGGGGGGTTCTACGAGCAGTACTTC. Its protein product is CASSYSTSGGFYEQYF. This chain connects TRBV6-5 to TRBJ2-7, with 9 bases fitting TRBD2. Germline CDR1 and CDR2: MNHEY and SVGAGI. The V gene end was trimmed by 0 bases and the J gene end by 3 bases; junction bases not matched to a gene: 6. CDR3 size: 16 residues.

This chain uses TRBV14 with TRBJ2-5; D uncertain. Germline CDR1 and CDR2: SGHDN and FVKESK. The CDR3 covers 13 residues. Trimming shortened V by 4 bases and J by 5 bases, and 11 bases separated the two germline ends. CDR3 loop: CASSRGFRETQYF. DNA of the CDR3: TGTGCCAGCAGCCGCGGTTTCAGGGAGACCCAGTACTTC.

There are many counts of this clonotype. CDR3 residues: CASSPSANYGYTF. DNA for the CDR3: TGCGCCAGCAGCCCATCAGCGAACTATGGCTACACCTTC. The chain recombines TRBV5-1 with TRBJ1-2, with unresolved D. There are 13 residues in the CDR3. The germline V gene encodes CDR1 SGHRS and CDR2 YFSETQ. Trimming stripped 4 bases from V and 2 bases from J, with 9 bases between. Drawing the rest from reference TRBV5-1 and TRBJ1-2, the complete variable domain is KAGVTQTPRYLIKTRGQQVTLSCSPISGHRSVSWYQQTPGQGLQFLFEYFSETQRNKGNFPGRFSGRQFSNSRSEMNVSTLELGDSALYLCASSPSANYGYTFGSGTRLTVV.

The chain carries TRBV6-5 and TRBJ2-1, with D hard to call. The CDR3 is 11 residues long. V gave up 4 bases and J gave up 9 bases, with 7 bases separating them. Germline V CDR1 and CDR2: MNHEY, SVGAGI. The CDR3, as DNA: TGTGCCAGCAGTTCTAGTTCTGAGCAGTTCTTC. It yields the protein CASSSSSEQFF.

This clonotype was picked up many times. This chain uses TRBV3-1 with TRBJ2-5; no clear D gene. V was clipped by 5 bases and J by 7 bases, with 17 bases between them. This CDR3 is 14 amino acids long. Per germline, CDR1 LGHDT and CDR2 YNNKEL (reference sequence). The CDR3 reads CASSMLEQKWTQYF. Here the CDR3 DNA reads TGTGCCAGCAGCATGCTAGAGCAGAAGTGGACCCAGTACTTC.